What follows describes a single TCR beta chain. These data originate in a study of blood T cell repertoires in COVID-19. Sequenced by immunoSEQ multiplex PCR; TCRdb stores in-frame clones only, minus some. This table has roughly 55,000 clones, 90% appearing once. Per germline, CDR1 SGDLS and CDR2 YYNGEE. V was clipped by 5 bases and J by 7 bases; unmatched bases: 5. This CDR3 has 13 residues. This receptor was taken from a human donor with active COVID-19. The donor label of this sample is uncertain. V usage is TRBV9 and J usage is TRBJ2-2, with TRBD2 matching over 7 bases. The sequencing sample was made of peripheral blood. CDR3 loop: CASRETSVGELFF. The CDR3 DNA reads TGTGCCAGCAGGGAAACTAGCGTCGGGGAGCTGTTTTTT.